Listed below are T cell receptor beta chains from one sample, sequenced in a study of cytomegalovirus exposure and HLA in healthy donors. Libraries were prepared by immunoSEQ multiplex PCR; TCRdb keeps only in-frame clonotypes and omits some of them. The sample has around 52,000 clones, more than 85% seen once. Sequences were obtained from PBMCs. The receptors originated from a woman aged 18-29 years in good health and CMV-seronegative. CDR3s include the opening cysteine and the closing phenylalanine or tryptophan. D genes are given only for firm matches. Size is stated for part of the rows, as once, few or many counts, or as a class when the clone is expanded.

TGTTCCAAACCGGAGGTAGCTGAAGCTTTCTTT | CSKPEVAEAFF | few | TRBJ1-1 | . | TRBV27
TGTGCCAGCAGCCCGACAGGGGGCGGCTATGGCTACACCTTC | CASSPTGGGYGYTF | . | TRBJ1-2 | TRBD1 | TRBV9
TGTGCCAGCAGTCCTGTAGCGGGGGGGCCGGATGAGCAGTTCTTC | CASSPVAGGPDEQFF | . | TRBJ2-1 | TRBD2 | TRBV6-4
TGCGCCAGCAGTGAGTCGAGCGGGCCTAGCTCCTACAATGAGCAGTTCTTC | CASSESSGPSSYNEQFF | . | TRBJ2-1 | . | TRBV10-2
TGTGCCAGCAACCCAGGGGAAAACTACAATGAGCAGTTCTTC | CASNPGENYNEQFF | . | TRBJ2-1 | . | TRBV27
TGTGCCAGCAGCTTGGGACAGGGGCATTACGCGAACACCGGGGAGCTGTTTTTT | CASSLGQGHYANTGELFF | . | TRBJ2-2 | TRBD1 | TRBV5-6
TGTGCCAGCAGTGAAGCGGGAGGGGTTGCAGATACGCAGTATTTT | CASSEAGGVADTQYF | . | TRBJ2-3 | TRBD2 | TRBV2
TGTGCCAGTAGTATGAGCGGGTACCCCTACGAGCAGTACTTC | CASSMSGYPYEQYF | . | TRBJ2-7 | . | TRBV19
TGTGCCAGCAGTTTAAAGGGAGAATATCCCCAGTACTTC | CASSLKGEYPQYF | . | TRBJ2-5 | . | TRBV27
TGCGCCAGCAGGAGGCCGAACACCGGGGAGCTGTTTTTT | CASRRPNTGELFF | once | TRBJ2-2 | . | TRBV5-1
TGTGCCTGGAGTGAGACAATTAGATCTTTCTTT | CAWSETIRSFF | few | TRBJ1-1 | . | TRBV30
TGTGCCATCAGTGACGGCCGGGACAGCCCGGGGTGGTATGGCTACACCTTC | CAISDGRDSPGWYGYTF | . | TRBJ1-2 | TRBD1 | TRBV10-3
TGTGCCAGCAGTTTCAGGGGTGCTGGAAACACCATATATTTT | CASSFRGAGNTIYF | . | TRBJ1-3 | . | TRBV2
TGTGCCAGCAGCTTAGCCGGGGAACTGTTTTTT | CASSLAGELFF | . | TRBJ1-4 | . | TRBV5-4
TGTGCCAGCAGCGTCGGGGACAGGGATCCGCCGAAAAAACTGTTTTTT | CASSVGDRDPPKKLFF | . | TRBJ1-4 | TRBD1 | TRBV9
TGTGCCAGTAGAAAGGGTCAGGGGCCCTACGAGCAGTACTTC | CASRKGQGPYEQYF | . | TRBJ2-7 | . | TRBV19
TGCGCCAGCAGCCTGGGACTAGCGGGGGCTTTCCACACAGATACGCAGTATTTT | CASSLGLAGAFHTDTQYF | . | TRBJ2-3 | TRBD2 | TRBV5-1
TGTGCCAGCAGTGGAGGGGGGGCAGGAGGTCAGCCCCAGCATTTT | CASSGGGAGGQPQHF | . | TRBJ1-5 | . | TRBV2
TGTGCCAGCAGCTCCGGACAGGCGCAGTATTTT | CASSSGQAQYF | . | TRBJ2-3 | TRBD1 | TRBV7-9
TGTGCCAGCAGTGTCGACGCAATACAGGGAAATCAGCCCCAGCATTTT | CASSVDAIQGNQPQHF | . | TRBJ1-5 | . | TRBV28
TGTGCCAGCAGTTCCAGGACAGAGATCTACGAGCAGTACTTC | CASSSRTEIYEQYF | . | TRBJ2-7 | . | TRBV6-5
TGTGCCAGCAGCTTTCAGGGGGCAACTGAAGCTTTCTTT | CASSFQGATEAFF | . | TRBJ1-1 | TRBD1 | TRBV5-8